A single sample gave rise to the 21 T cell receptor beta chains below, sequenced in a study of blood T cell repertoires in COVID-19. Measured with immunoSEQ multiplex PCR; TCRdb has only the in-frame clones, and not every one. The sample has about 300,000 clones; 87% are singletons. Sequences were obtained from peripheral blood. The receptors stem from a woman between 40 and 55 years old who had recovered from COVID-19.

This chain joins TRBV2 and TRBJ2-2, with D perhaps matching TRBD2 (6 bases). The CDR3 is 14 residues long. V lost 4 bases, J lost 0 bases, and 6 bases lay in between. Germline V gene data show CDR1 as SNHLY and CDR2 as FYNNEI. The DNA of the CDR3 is TGTGCCAGCAGTGCGGGGGCGAACACCGGGGAGCTGTTTTTT. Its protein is CASSAGANTGELFF.

The CDR3 sequence: CASSEGGGAGKTQYF. In DNA form, the CDR3 reads TGTGCCAGCAGTGAAGGCGGGGGGGCCGGGAAGACCCAGTACTTC. V usage is TRBV6-1 and J usage is TRBJ2-5; 9 bases are a match to TRBD2. The trim removed 1 base at V and 6 bases at J, leaving 6 bases unmatched. This CDR3 region has 15 residues. The V gene's germline CDR1 is MNHNS and CDR2 SASEGT.

In DNA form, the CDR3 reads TGTGCCAGCAGTTTATACCCACAGGGGGACATGAACACTGAAGCTTTCTTT. This sequence encodes CASSLYPQGDMNTEAFF. The chain recombines TRBV27 with TRBJ1-1; 8 bases fit TRBD1. This CDR3 comprises 17 residues. Germline V gene sequence: CDR1 MNHEY, CDR2 SMNVEV (reference sequence). V was clipped by 1 base and J by 0 bases; unmatched bases: 7.

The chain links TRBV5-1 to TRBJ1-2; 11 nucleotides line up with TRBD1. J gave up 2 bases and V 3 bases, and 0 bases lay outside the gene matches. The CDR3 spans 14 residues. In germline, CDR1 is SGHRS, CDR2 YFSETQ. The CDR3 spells CASSWDRGNYGYTF. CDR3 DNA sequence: TGCGCCAGCAGCTGGGACAGGGGGAACTATGGCTACACCTTC. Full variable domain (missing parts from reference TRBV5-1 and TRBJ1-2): KAGVTQTPRYLIKTRGQQVTLSCSPISGHRSVSWYQQTPGQGLQFLFEYFSETQRNKGNFPGRFSGRQFSNSRSEMNVSTLELGDSALYLCASSWDRGNYGYTFGSGTRLTVV.

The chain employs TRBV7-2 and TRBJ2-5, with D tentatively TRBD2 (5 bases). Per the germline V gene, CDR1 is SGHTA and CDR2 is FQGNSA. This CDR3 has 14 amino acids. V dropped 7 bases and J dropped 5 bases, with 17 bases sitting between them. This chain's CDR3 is CASTRWTAQETQYF. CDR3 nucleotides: TGTGCCAGCACCCGTTGGACTGCCCAGGAGACCCAGTACTTC.

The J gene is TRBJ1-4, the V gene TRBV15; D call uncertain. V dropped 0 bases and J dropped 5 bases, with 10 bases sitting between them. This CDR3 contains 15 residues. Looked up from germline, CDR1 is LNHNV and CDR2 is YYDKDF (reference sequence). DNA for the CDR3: TGTGCCACCAGCAGAGATCGTATAGCCAATGAAAAACTGTTTTTT. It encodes CATSRDRIANEKLFF.

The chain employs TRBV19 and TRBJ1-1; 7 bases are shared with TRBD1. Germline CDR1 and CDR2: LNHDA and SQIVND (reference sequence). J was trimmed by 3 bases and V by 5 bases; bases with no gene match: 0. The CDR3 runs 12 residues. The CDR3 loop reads CASSGTDTEAFF. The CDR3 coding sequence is TGTGCCAGTAGTGGGACAGACACTGAAGCTTTCTTT.

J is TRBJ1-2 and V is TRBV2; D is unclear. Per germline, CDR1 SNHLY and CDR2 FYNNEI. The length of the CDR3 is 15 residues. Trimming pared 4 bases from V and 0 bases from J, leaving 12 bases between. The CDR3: CASSVTPTPNYGYTF. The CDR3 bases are TGTGCCAGCAGTGTAACCCCCACACCTAACTATGGCTACACCTTC.

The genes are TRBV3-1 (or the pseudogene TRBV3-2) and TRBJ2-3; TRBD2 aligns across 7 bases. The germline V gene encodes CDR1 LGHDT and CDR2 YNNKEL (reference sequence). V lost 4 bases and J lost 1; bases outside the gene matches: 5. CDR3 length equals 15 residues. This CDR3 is CASSRLAGGTDTQYF. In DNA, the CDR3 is TGTGCCAGCAGCCGCCTTGCGGGGGGCACAGATACGCAGTATTTT.

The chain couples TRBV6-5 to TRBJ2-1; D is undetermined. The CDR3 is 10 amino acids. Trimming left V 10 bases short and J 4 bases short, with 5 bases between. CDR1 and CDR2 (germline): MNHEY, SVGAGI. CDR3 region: CAILYNEQFF. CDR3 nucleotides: TGTGCCATCCTTTACAATGAGCAGTTCTTC.

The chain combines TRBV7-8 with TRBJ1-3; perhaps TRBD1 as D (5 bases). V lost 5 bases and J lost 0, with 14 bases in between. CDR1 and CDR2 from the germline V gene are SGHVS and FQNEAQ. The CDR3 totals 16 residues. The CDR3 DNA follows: TGTGCCAGCAGCACCCGTCGACAGAGCTCTGGAAACACCATATATTTT. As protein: CASSTRRQSSGNTIYF.

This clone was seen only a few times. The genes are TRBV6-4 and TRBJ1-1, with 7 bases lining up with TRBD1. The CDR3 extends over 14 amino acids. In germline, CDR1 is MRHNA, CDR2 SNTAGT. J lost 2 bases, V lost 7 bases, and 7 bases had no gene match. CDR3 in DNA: TGTGCCAGCAAACCAGACAGGGATAACACTGAAGCTTTCTTT. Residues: CASKPDRDNTEAFF.

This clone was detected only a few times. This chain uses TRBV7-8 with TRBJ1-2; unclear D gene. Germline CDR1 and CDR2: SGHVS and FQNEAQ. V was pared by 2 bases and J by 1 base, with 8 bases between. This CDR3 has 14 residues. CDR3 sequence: CASSLREGNYGYTF. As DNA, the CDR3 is TGTGCCAGCAGCTTAAGGGAGGGTAACTATGGCTACACCTTC.

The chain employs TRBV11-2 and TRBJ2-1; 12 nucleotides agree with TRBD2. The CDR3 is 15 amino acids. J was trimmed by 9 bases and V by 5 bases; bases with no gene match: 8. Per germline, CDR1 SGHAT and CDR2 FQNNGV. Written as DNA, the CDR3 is TGTGCCAGCAGCCGAGGACTAGCGGGAAAAGGTGAGCAGTTCTTC. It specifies CASSRGLAGKGEQFF.

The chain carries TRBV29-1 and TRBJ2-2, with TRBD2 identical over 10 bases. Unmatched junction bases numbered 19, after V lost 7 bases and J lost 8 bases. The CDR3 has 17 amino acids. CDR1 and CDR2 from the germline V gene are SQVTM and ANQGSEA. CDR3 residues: CSGTSRLSSGGGGELFF. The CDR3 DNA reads TGCAGCGGGACCTCTCGGCTGTCTAGCGGGGGAGGGGGGGAGCTGTTTTTT.

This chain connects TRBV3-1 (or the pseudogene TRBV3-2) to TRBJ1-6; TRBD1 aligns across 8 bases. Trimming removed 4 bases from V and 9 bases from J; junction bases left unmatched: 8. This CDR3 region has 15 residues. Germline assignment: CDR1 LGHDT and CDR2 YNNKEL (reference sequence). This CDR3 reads CASSRRTGGGSPLHF. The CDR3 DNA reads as TGTGCCAGCAGCCGAAGAACAGGGGGTGGTTCACCCCTCCACTTT.

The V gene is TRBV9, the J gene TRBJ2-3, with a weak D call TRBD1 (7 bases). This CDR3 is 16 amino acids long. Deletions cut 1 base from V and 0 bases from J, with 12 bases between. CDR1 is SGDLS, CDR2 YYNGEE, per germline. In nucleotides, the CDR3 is TGTGCCAGCAGCGTACGATCAGGGGGGAGCACAGATACGCAGTATTTT. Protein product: CASSVRSGGSTDTQYF.

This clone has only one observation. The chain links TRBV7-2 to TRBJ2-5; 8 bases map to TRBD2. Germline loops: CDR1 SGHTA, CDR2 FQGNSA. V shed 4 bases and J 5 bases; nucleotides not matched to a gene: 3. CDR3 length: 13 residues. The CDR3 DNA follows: TGTGCCAGCAGCTCGGGAGGGAGCGAGACCCAGTACTTC. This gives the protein CASSSGGSETQYF.

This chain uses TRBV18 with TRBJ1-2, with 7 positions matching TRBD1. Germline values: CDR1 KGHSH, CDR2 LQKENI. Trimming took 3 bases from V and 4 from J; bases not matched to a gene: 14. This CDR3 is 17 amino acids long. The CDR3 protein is CASSPQTGFTTPYGYTF. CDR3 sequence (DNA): TGTGCCAGCTCACCTCAGACAGGGTTTACGACCCCCTATGGCTACACCTTC.

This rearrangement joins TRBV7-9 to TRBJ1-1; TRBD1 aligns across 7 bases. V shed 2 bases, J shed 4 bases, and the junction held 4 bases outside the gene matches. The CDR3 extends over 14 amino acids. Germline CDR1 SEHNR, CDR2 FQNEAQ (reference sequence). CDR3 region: CASSLISGGTEAFF. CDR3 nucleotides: TGTGCCAGCAGCTTAATATCAGGGGGCACTGAAGCTTTCTTT.

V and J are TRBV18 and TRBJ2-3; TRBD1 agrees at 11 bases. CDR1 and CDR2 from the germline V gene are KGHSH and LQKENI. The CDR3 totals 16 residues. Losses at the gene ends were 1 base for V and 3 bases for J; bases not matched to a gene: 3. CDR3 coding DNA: TGTGCCAGCTCACCACGAGGGACAGGGGGAACAGATACGCAGTATTTT. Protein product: CASSPRGTGGTDTQYF.